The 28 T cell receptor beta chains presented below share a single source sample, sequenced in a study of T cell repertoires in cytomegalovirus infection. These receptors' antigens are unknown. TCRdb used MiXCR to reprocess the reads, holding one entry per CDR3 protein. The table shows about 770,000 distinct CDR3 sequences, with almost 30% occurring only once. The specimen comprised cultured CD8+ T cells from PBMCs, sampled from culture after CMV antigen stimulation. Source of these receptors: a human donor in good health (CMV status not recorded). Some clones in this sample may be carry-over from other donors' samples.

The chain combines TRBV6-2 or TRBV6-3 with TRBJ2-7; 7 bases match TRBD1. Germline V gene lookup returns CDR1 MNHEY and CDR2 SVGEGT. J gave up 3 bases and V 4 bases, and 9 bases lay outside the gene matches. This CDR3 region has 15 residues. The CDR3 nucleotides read TGTGCCAGCAGTTCCGCTCGACAGGGCGTCTACGAGCAGTACTTC. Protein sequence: CASSSARQGVYEQYF.

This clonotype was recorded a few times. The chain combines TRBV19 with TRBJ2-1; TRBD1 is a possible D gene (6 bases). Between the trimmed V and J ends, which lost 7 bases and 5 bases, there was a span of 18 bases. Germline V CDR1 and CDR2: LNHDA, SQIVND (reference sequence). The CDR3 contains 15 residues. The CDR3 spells CASTRGLGGHNEQFF. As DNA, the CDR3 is TGTGCCAGTACTCGAGGGCTAGGGGGACACAATGAGCAGTTCTTC.

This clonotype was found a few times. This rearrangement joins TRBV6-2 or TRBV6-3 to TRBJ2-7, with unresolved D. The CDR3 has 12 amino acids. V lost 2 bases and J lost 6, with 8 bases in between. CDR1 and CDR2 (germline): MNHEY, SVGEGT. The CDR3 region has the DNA TGTGCCAGCAGTTACGACCCCCTCGAGCAGTACGTC. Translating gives CASSYDPLEQYV.

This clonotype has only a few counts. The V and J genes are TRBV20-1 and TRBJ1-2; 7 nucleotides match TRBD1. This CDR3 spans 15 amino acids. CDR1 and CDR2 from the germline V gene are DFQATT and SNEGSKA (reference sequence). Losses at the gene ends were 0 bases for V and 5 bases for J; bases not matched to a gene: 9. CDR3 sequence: CSARDSEGAYYGYTF. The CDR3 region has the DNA TGCAGTGCTAGAGATTCGGAGGGGGCGTATTATGGCTACACCTTC.

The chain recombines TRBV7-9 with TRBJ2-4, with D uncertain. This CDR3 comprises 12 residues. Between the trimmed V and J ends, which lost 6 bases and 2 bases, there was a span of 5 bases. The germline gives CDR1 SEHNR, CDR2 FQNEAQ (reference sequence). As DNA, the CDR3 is TGTGCCAGCAGTGGGACCAAAAACATTCAGTACTTC. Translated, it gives CASSGTKNIQYF. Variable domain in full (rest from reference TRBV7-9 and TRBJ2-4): DTGVSQNPRHKITKRGQNVTFRCDPISEHNRLYWYRQTLGQGPEFLTYFQNEAQLEKSRLLSDRFSAERPKGSFSTLEIQRTEQGDSAMYLCASSGTKNIQYFGAGTRLSVL.

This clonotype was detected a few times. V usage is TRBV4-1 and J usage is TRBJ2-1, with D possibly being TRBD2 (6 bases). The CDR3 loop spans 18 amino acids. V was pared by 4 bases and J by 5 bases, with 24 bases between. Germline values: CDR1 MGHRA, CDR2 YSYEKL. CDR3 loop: CASSLSLMAEGLNNEQFF. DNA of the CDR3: TGCGCCAGCAGCCTATCTCTAATGGCGGAGGGACTCAACAATGAGCAGTTCTTC.

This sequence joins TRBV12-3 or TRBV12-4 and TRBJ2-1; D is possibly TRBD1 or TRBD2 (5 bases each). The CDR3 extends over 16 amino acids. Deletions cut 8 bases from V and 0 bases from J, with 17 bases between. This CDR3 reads CASCPGPSISYNEQFF. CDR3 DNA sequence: TGTGCCAGCTGCCCGGGACCATCAATCTCCTACAATGAGCAGTTCTTC.

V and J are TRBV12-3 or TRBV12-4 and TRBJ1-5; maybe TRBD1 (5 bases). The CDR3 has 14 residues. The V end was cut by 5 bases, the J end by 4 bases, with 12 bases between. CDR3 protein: CASSETVINQPQHF. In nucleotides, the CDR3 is TGTGCCAGCAGTGAGACAGTGATTAATCAGCCCCAGCATTTT.

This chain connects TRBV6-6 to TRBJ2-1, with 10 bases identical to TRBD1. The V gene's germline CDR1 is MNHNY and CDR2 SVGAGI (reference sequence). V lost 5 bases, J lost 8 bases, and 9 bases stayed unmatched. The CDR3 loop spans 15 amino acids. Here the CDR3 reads CASSPWTGGMDEQFF. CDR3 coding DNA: TGTGCCAGCAGTCCTTGGACAGGGGGTATGGATGAGCAGTTCTTC.

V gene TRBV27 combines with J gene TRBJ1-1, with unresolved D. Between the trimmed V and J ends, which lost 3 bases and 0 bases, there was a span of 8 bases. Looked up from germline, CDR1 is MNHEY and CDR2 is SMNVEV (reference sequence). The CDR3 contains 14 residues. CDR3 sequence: CASSFGPLNTEAFF. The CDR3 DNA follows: TGTGCCAGCAGTTTTGGGCCCTTGAACACTGAAGCTTTCTTT.

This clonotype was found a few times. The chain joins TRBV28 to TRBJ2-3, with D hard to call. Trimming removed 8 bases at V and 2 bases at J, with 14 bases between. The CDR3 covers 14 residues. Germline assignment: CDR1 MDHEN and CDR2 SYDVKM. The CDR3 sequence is CASGPRGTTDTQYF. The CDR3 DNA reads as TGTGCCAGCGGGCCTCGCGGAACCACAGATACGCAGTATTTT.

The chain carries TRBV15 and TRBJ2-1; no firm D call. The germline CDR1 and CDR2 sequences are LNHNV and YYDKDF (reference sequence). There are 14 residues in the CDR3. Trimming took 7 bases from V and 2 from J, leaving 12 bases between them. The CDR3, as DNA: TGTGCCACCAACCCGGCCGGTGCCTACAATGAGCAGTTCTTC. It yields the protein CATNPAGAYNEQFF.

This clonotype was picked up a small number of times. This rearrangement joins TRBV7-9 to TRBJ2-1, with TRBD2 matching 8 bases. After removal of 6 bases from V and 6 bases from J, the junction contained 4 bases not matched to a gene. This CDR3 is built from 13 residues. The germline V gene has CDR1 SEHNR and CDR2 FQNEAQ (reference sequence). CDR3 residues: CASRGRGGNEQFF. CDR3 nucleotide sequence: TGTGCCAGCAGGGGCCGGGGGGGCAATGAGCAGTTCTTC.

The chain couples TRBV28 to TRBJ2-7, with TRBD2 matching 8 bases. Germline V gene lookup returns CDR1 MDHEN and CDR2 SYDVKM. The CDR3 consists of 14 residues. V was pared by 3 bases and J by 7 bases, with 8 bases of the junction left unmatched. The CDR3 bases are TGTGCCAGCAGTTTGGCGGGTCGGGGGGGTGAGCAGTACGTC. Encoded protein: CASSLAGRGGEQYV.

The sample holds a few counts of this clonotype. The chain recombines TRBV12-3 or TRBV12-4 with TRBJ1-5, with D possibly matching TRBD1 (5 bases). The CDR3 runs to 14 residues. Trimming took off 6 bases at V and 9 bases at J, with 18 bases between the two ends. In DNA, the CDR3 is TGTGCCAGCAGATCGGAGGGGCCAAGGGCGCCCCAGCATTTT. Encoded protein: CASRSEGPRAPQHF.

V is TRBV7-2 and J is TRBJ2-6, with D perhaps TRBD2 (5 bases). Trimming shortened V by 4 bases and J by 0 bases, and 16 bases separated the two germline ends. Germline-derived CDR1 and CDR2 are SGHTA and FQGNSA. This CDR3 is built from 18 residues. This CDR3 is CASSSKRRESSGANVLTF. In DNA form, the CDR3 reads TGTGCCAGCAGCTCAAAGAGACGGGAAAGCTCTGGGGCCAACGTCCTGACTTTC.

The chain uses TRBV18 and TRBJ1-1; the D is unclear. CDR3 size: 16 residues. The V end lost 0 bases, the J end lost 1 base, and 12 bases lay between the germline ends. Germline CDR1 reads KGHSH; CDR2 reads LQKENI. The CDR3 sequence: CASSPPGSGPNTEAFF. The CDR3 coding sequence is TGTGCCAGCTCACCACCGGGCAGTGGGCCGAACACTGAAGCTTTCTTT.

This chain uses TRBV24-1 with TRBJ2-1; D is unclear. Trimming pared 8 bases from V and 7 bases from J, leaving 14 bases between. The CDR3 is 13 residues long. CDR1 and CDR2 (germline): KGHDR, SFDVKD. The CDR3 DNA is TGTGCCACCACCGATGGTATGGTTAATGAGCAGTTCTTC. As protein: CATTDGMVNEQFF.

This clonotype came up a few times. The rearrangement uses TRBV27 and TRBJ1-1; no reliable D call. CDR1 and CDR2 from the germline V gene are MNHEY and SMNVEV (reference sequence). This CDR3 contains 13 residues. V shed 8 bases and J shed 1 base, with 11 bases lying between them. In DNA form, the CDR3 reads TGTGCCAGCGGACTCGGACGGAACACTGAAGCTTTCTTT. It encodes CASGLGRNTEAFF.

The CDR3, as DNA: TGTGCCAGCAGCCAAGATTCCGTTCGACAGGGGTTTTTCTATGGCTACACCTTC. It is translated as CASSQDSVRQGFFYGYTF. The chain joins TRBV14 to TRBJ1-2; 8 bases line up with TRBD1. The CDR3 has 18 residues. Germline CDR1 reads SGHDN; CDR2 reads FVKESK. Trimming at V came to 0 bases and at J to 4 bases, leaving 13 bases not matched to a gene. Variable domain in full (rest from reference TRBV14 and TRBJ1-2): EAGVTQFPSHSVIEKGQTVTLRCDPISGHDNLYWYRRVMGKEIKFLLHFVKESKQDESGMPNNRFLAERTGGTYSTLKVQPAELEDSGVYFCASSQDSVRQGFFYGYTFGSGTRLTVV.

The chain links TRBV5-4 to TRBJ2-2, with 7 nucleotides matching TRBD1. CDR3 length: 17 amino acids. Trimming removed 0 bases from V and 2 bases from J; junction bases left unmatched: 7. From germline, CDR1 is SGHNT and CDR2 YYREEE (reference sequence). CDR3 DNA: TGTGCCAGCAGCTTGGCGGACAGGAGGAATAACACCGGGGAGCTGTTTTTT. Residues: CASSLADRRNNTGELFF.

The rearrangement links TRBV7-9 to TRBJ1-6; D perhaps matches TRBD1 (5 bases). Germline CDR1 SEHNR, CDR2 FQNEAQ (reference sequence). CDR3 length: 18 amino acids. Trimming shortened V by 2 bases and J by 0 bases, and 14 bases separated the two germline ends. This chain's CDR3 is CASSLIPGPNSYNSPLHF. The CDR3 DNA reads TGTGCCAGCAGCTTAATCCCAGGGCCTAACTCCTATAATTCACCCCTCCACTTT.

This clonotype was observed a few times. The CDR3 loop is CASSYLGTEFQEAFF. The CDR3 coding sequence is TGTGCCAGCAGTTACCTGGGGACAGAGTTTCAAGAAGCTTTCTTT. This rearrangement joins TRBV6-6 to TRBJ1-1, with 7 bases that match TRBD1. Germline V CDR1 and CDR2: MNHNY, SVGAGI (reference sequence). V was pared by 2 bases and J by 8 bases, with 11 bases of the junction left unmatched. CDR3 size: 15 residues.

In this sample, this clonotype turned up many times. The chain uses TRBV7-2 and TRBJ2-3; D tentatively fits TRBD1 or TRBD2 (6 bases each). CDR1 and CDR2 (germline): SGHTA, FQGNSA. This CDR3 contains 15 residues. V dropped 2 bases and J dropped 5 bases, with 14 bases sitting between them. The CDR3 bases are TGTGCCAGCAGCTTAAGGGGCAGGGGAGGAGATACGCAGTATTTT. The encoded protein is CASSLRGRGGDTQYF.

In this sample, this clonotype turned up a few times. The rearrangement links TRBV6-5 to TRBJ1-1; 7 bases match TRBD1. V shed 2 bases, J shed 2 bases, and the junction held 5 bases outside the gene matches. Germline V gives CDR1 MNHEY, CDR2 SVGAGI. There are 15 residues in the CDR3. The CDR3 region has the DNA TGTGCCAGCAGTTACGGTACAGGGGCCAACACTGAAGCTTTCTTT. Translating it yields CASSYGTGANTEAFF.

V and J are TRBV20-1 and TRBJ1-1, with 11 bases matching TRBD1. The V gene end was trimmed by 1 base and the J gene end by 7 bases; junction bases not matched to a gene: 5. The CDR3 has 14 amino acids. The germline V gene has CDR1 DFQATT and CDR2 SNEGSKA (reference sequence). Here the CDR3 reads CSARARTGGFEAFF. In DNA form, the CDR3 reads TGCAGTGCTAGAGCTCGGACAGGGGGCTTTGAAGCTTTCTTT.

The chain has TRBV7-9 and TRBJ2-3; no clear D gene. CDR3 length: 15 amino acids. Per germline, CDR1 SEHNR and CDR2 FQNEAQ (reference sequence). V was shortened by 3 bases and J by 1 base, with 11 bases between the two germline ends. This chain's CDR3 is CASSFKRSGTDTQYF. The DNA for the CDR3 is TGTGCCAGCAGCTTTAAGCGCAGTGGCACAGATACGCAGTATTTT.

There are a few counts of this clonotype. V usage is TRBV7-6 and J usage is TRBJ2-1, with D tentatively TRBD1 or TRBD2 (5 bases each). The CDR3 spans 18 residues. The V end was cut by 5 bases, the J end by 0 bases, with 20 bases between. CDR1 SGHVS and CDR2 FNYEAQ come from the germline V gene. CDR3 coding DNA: TGTGCCAGCAGCAACCGAGGCACGGGGCTAAGCTCCTACAATGAGCAGTTCTTC. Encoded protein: CASSNRGTGLSSYNEQFF.